What follows are 2 T cell receptor beta chains derived from one specimen sequenced in a study of T-cell reconstitution after alpha-beta-depleted transplantation in children. As it was prepared, the TCRbeta library received unique molecular identifiers. Using its own MiXCR run on the PCR reads, TCRdb lists one record per CDR3 protein. The sample carries approximately 630,000 distinct CDR3 sequences, over 10% recorded once. The sample was PBMCs, taken before TCRalphabeta/CD19-depleted stem cell transplant. These receptors were collected from a girl aged 2-10 years with congenital amegakaryocytic thrombocytopenia, due to receive a stem cell transplant.

This clonotype has a count of ten or more. The chain employs TRBV5-1 and TRBJ1-1; TRBD1 agrees at 7 bases. The germline gives CDR1 SGHRS, CDR2 YFSETQ. This CDR3 comprises 16 residues. Trimming cost V 0 bases and J 6 bases; bases outside gene matches: 11. The CDR3 nucleotides read TGCGCCAGCAGCTTGGAGTTAAACAGGGGCAACGCTGAAGCTTTCTTT. Translating it yields CASSLELNRGNAEAFF. Full variable domain (outside the CDR3, taken from reference TRBV5-1 and TRBJ1-1): KAGVTQTPRYLIKTRGQQVTLSCSPISGHRSVSWYQQTPGQGLQFLFEYFSETQRNKGNFPGRFSGRQFSNSRSEMNVSTLELGDSALYLCASSLELNRGNAEAFFGQGTRLTVV.

The chain joins TRBV7-9 to TRBJ2-7, with unresolved D. Trimming removed 0 bases at V and 2 bases at J, with 14 bases between. This CDR3 has 16 residues. Germline V gives CDR1 SEHNR, CDR2 FQNEAQ (reference sequence). The CDR3 bases are TGTGCCAGCAGCTTAGCGCTAGGACCCCTGACCTACGAGCAGTACTTC. Residues: CASSLALGPLTYEQYF.